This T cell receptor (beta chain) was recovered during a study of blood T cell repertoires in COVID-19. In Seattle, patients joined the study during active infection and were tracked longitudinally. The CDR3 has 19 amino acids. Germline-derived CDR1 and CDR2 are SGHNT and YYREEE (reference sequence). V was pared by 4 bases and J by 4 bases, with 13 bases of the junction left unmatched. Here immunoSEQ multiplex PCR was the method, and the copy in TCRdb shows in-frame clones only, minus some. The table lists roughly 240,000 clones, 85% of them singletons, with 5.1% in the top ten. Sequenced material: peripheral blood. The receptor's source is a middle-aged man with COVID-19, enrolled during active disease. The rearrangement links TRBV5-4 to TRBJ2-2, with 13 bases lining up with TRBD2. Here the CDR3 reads CASSQGLAGPRGVTGELFF. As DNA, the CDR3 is TGTGCCAGCAGCCAGGGACTAGCGGGGCCGCGAGGTGTCACCGGGGAGCTGTTTTTT.